These T cell receptor beta chains were read from a single sample in a study of blood T cell repertoires in COVID-19. TCRdb keeps only in-frame clones here, not all; method: immunoSEQ multiplex PCR. The sample yields about 150,000 clones, about three quarters seen once. Sequenced: peripheral blood. Receptors originate from a man over 45 with acute or convalescent COVID-19. Each CDR3 is given with its conserved first and last residue. Each record gives: V gene, D gene, clone size, J gene, CDR3 protein, CDR3 DNA. A D gene is named only where the DNA matches it firmly. Clone sizes are given selectively: once, few, many, or a class where the clone is expanded.

v_gene: TRBV6-1
d_gene: NA
abundance: NA
j_gene: TRBJ1-2
CDR3aa: CASSELSHSNYGYTF
CDR3nt: TGTGCCAGCAGTGAGTTGTCACATTCTAACTATGGCTACACCTTC

v_gene: TRBV6-6
d_gene: NA
abundance: NA
j_gene: TRBJ2-2
CDR3aa: CPSGRNTGELFF
CDR3nt: TGTCCCTCGGGTCGTAACACCGGGGAGCTGTTTTTT

v_gene: TRBV5-6
d_gene: TRBD1
abundance: many
j_gene: TRBJ1-1
CDR3aa: CASSLILQGAPEAFF
CDR3nt: TGTGCCAGCAGCTTGATTCTTCAGGGGGCCCCTGAAGCTTTCTTT

v_gene: TRBV5-5
d_gene: NA
abundance: NA
j_gene: TRBJ2-3
CDR3aa: CASSPTVSTDTQYF
CDR3nt: TGTGCCAGCAGCCCGACAGTTAGCACAGATACGCAGTATTTT

v_gene: TRBV2
d_gene: TRBD1
abundance: NA
j_gene: TRBJ1-6
CDR3aa: CASRGQGLASYNSPLHF
CDR3nt: TGTGCCAGCAGGGGACAGGGGTTGGCCTCCTATAATTCACCCCTCCACTTT

v_gene: TRBV2
d_gene: TRBD1
abundance: NA
j_gene: TRBJ1-4
CDR3aa: CASSETRQGVEKLFF
CDR3nt: TGTGCCAGCAGTGAAACGCGGCAGGGGGTTGAAAAACTGTTTTTT

v_gene: TRBV3-1/TRBV3-2
d_gene: TRBD1
abundance: NA
j_gene: TRBJ1-2
CDR3aa: CASSRLTGGNYGYTF
CDR3nt: TGTGCCAGCAGCCGATTGACAGGGGGCAACTATGGCTACACCTTC

v_gene: TRBV2
d_gene: TRBD1
abundance: NA
j_gene: TRBJ1-5
CDR3aa: CASSVTGGNQPQHF
CDR3nt: TGTGCCAGCAGTGTAACAGGGGGCAATCAGCCCCAGCATTTT

v_gene: TRBV15
d_gene: NA
abundance: NA
j_gene: TRBJ2-3
CDR3aa: CATSRDRVDTQYF
CDR3nt: TGTGCCACCAGCAGAGATAGAGTAGATACGCAGTATTTT

v_gene: TRBV19
d_gene: NA
abundance: few
j_gene: TRBJ1-2
CDR3aa: CASSPDRTYGYTF
CDR3nt: TGTGCCAGTAGCCCGGACAGAACCTATGGCTACACCTTC

v_gene: TRBV3-1/TRBV3-2
d_gene: NA
abundance: few
j_gene: TRBJ1-2
CDR3aa: CASSQGSGLYGYTF
CDR3nt: TGTGCCAGCAGCCAAGGATCAGGGCTCTATGGCTACACCTTC

v_gene: TRBV7-6
d_gene: TRBD2
abundance: NA
j_gene: TRBJ2-2
CDR3aa: CASSFEAGGYTGELFF
CDR3nt: TGTGCCAGCAGCTTCGAGGCGGGGGGGTACACCGGGGAGCTGTTTTTT

v_gene: TRBV6-5
d_gene: TRBD1
abundance: NA
j_gene: TRBJ2-4
CDR3aa: CASRVRGQNIQYF
CDR3nt: TGTGCCAGCAGAGTCAGGGGGCAAAACATTCAGTACTTC

v_gene: TRBV5-8
d_gene: NA
abundance: NA
j_gene: TRBJ1-5
CDR3aa: CASSLAGFGNQPQHF
CDR3nt: TGTGCCAGCAGCTTGGCGGGGTTTGGCAATCAGCCCCAGCATTTT

v_gene: TRBV6-4
d_gene: TRBD2
abundance: NA
j_gene: TRBJ2-2
CDR3aa: CASRRLADTGELFF
CDR3nt: TGTGCCAGTAGAAGACTAGCAGACACCGGGGAGCTGTTTTTT

v_gene: TRBV2
d_gene: TRBD2
abundance: NA
j_gene: TRBJ2-7
CDR3aa: CASSSLAGGREQYF
CDR3nt: TGTGCCAGCAGTTCTTTAGCGGGGGGGCGCGAGCAGTACTTC

v_gene: TRBV5-6
d_gene: NA
abundance: NA
j_gene: TRBJ2-2
CDR3aa: CASSSTWQRQNTGELFF
CDR3nt: TGTGCCAGCAGCTCAACCTGGCAGCGCCAGAACACCGGGGAGCTGTTTTTT

v_gene: TRBV7-2
d_gene: TRBD1
abundance: NA
j_gene: TRBJ2-1
CDR3aa: CASSSDRGGEQFF
CDR3nt: TGTGCCAGCAGCTCCGACAGGGGCGGTGAGCAGTTCTTC

v_gene: TRBV5-1
d_gene: TRBD2
abundance: NA
j_gene: TRBJ2-5
CDR3aa: CASSPGLAGGETQYF
CDR3nt: TGCGCCAGCAGCCCCGGACTAGCGGGGGGAGAGACCCAGTACTTC

v_gene: TRBV13
d_gene: NA
abundance: few
j_gene: TRBJ1-1
CDR3aa: CASSLGGWGRGMNTEAFF
CDR3nt: TGTGCCAGCAGCTTAGGCGGTTGGGGCCGGGGGATGAACACTGAAGCTTTCTTT

v_gene: TRBV18
d_gene: NA
abundance: few
j_gene: TRBJ1-3
CDR3aa: CASSPNTLSGNTIYF
CDR3nt: TGTGCCAGCTCACCCAACACCCTCTCTGGAAACACCATATATTTT

v_gene: TRBV2
d_gene: NA
abundance: few
j_gene: TRBJ2-3
CDR3aa: CASSRGAADTQYF
CDR3nt: TGTGCCAGCAGCCGGGGGGCGGCAGATACGCAGTATTTT

v_gene: TRBV27
d_gene: NA
abundance: NA
j_gene: TRBJ2-1
CDR3aa: CASSLGRQSRYNEQFF
CDR3nt: TGTGCCAGCAGTTTGGGAAGACAGAGCCGCTACAATGAGCAGTTCTTC

v_gene: TRBV19
d_gene: TRBD1
abundance: NA
j_gene: TRBJ1-1
CDR3aa: CASSRETGPSISTEAFF
CDR3nt: TGTGCCAGTAGTAGGGAGACAGGGCCCTCCATATCCACTGAAGCTTTCTTT

v_gene: TRBV6-5
d_gene: NA
abundance: NA
j_gene: TRBJ1-1
CDR3aa: CASRGGDTEAFF
CDR3nt: TGTGCCAGCAGAGGGGGGGACACTGAAGCTTTCTTT

v_gene: TRBV10-3
d_gene: NA
abundance: NA
j_gene: TRBJ2-5
CDR3aa: CAISERGKETQYF
CDR3nt: TGTGCCATCAGTGAAAGGGGGAAAGAGACCCAGTACTTC

v_gene: TRBV6-5
d_gene: NA
abundance: few
j_gene: TRBJ1-2
CDR3aa: CASSSRGRYGYTF
CDR3nt: TGTGCCAGCAGTTCCCGCGGCCGCTATGGCTACACCTTC

v_gene: TRBV6-5
d_gene: TRBD1
abundance: few
j_gene: TRBJ2-7
CDR3aa: CASIGQGPYEQYF
CDR3nt: TGTGCCAGCATAGGACAGGGACCCTACGAGCAGTACTTC

v_gene: TRBV27
d_gene: TRBD1
abundance: NA
j_gene: TRBJ1-1
CDR3aa: CASSLEGTGFGTEAFF
CDR3nt: TGTGCCAGCAGCCTAGAGGGGACAGGGTTTGGCACTGAAGCTTTCTTT

v_gene: TRBV7-9
d_gene: NA
abundance: NA
j_gene: TRBJ2-3
CDR3aa: CASSQSADTQYF
CDR3nt: TGTGCCAGCAGCCAAAGCGCAGATACGCAGTATTTT

v_gene: TRBV29-1
d_gene: NA
abundance: NA
j_gene: TRBJ2-3
CDR3aa: CSVRRAGDRTDTQYF
CDR3nt: TGCAGCGTGCGAAGGGCAGGGGATCGCACAGATACGCAGTATTTT

v_gene: TRBV7-8
d_gene: NA
abundance: NA
j_gene: TRBJ2-1
CDR3aa: CASSFTLDSGNNEQFF
CDR3nt: TGTGCCAGCAGCTTCACTCTGGACAGTGGGAACAATGAGCAGTTCTTC